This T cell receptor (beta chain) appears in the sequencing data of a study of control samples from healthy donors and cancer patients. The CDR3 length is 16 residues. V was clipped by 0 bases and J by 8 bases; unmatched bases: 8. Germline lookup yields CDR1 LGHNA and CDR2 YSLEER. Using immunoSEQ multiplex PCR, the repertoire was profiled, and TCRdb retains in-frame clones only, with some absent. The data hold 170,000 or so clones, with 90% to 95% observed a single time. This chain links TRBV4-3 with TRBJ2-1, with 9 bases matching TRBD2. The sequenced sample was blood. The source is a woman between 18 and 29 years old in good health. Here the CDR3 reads CASSQDRVAGVDEQFF. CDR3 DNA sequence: TGCGCCAGCAGCCAAGATAGGGTAGCGGGAGTCGATGAGCAGTTCTTC.